The 2 T cell receptor beta chains presented below share a single source sample, sequenced in a study of blood T cell repertoires in COVID-19. Sequenced by immunoSEQ multiplex PCR; TCRdb stores in-frame clones only, minus some. The table has about 270,000 clones, around 86% seen once. The sequenced sample consisted of peripheral blood. These TCRs come from a human donor in a cohort sampled during active COVID-19.

The V gene is TRBV23-1, the J gene TRBJ1-5; 7 bases fit TRBD1. TRBV23-1 is identified as an open reading frame with a role that is uncertain. CDR3 length equals 18 residues. V lost 7 bases to trimming and J lost 0 bases; unmatched junction nucleotides: 15. DNA for the CDR3: TGCGCCAGCAAATCCGGGACAGCGAAAAAATATAGCAATCAGCCCCAGCATTTT. Amino acid sequence: CASKSGTAKKYSNQPQHF.

CDR3 sequence (DNA): TGTGCCACCAGTGACAACAGGGGTTTGAGCACCGGGGAGCTGTTTTTT. Translated, it gives CATSDNRGLSTGELFF. The J gene is TRBJ2-2, the V gene TRBV24-1, with 7 bases aligning to TRBD1. Germline assignment: CDR1 KGHDR and CDR2 SFDVKD. The CDR3 has 16 amino acids. After removal of 4 bases from V and 4 bases from J, the junction contained 8 bases not matched to a gene.